This T cell receptor (beta chain) was profiled in a study of T cell repertoires in cytomegalovirus infection. In this sample, this clonotype turned up a few times. Its antigen is undetermined. Germline CDR1 SEHNR, CDR2 FQNEAQ (reference sequence). The V segment lost 5 bases and the J segment 5 bases; nucleotides outside the gene matches: 8. The CDR3 is made up of 14 amino acids. From the reads, TCRdb called clonotypes with MiXCR, one entry per CDR3 protein. The top ten clones hold around 12% of a sample with about 830,000 distinct CDR3 sequences, over 25% of them seen once. The clonotype originates from a human donor in good health (CMV status not recorded). Some clones in this sample may be carry-over from other donors' samples. V is TRBV7-9 and J is TRBJ2-5; 7 nucleotides agree with TRBD1. The specimen comprised cultured CD8+ T cells from PBMCs, sampled from culture after CMV antigen stimulation. In DNA, the CDR3 is TGTGCCAGCAGCGTTCCCGGGACAGCCGAGACCCAGTACTTC. It translates to CASSVPGTAETQYF.